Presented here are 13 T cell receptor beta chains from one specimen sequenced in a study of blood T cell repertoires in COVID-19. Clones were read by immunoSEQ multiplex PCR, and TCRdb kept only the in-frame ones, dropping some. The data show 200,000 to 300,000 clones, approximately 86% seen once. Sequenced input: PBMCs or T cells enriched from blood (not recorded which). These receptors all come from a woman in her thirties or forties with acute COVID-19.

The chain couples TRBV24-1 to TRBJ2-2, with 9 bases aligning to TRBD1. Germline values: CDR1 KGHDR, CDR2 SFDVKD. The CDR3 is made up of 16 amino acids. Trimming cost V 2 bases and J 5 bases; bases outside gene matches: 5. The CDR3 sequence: CATSDSDRGETGELFF. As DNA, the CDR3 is TGTGCCACCAGTGATTCAGACAGGGGGGAAACCGGGGAGCTGTTTTTT.

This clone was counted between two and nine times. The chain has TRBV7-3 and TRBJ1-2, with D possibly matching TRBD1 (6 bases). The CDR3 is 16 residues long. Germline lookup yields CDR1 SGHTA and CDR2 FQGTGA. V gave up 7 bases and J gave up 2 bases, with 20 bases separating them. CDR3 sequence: CASNFLLGQGNYGYTF. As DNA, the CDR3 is TGTGCCAGCAACTTCTTATTAGGTCAGGGGAACTATGGCTACACCTTC.

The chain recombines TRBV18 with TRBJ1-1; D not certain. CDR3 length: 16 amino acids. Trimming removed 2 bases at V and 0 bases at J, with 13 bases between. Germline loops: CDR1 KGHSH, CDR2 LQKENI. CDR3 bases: TGTGCCAGCTCACCAAAACCAGGTTCCGTGAACACTGAAGCTTTCTTT. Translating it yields CASSPKPGSVNTEAFF.

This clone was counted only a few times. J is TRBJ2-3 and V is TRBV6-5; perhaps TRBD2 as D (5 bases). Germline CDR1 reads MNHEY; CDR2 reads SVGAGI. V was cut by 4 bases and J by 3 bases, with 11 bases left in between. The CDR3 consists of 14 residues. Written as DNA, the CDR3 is TGTGCCAGCAGTTCCGGCCTAGCAACAGATACGCAGTATTTT. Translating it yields CASSSGLATDTQYF.

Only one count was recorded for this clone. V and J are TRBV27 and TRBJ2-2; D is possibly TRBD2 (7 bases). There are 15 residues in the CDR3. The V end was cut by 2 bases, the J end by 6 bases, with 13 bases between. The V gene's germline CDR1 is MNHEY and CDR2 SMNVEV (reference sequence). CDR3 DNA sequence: TGTGCCAGCAGTTTAGGCAGGGGAGGGGCCGGGGAGCTGTTTTTT. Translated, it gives CASSLGRGGAGELFF.

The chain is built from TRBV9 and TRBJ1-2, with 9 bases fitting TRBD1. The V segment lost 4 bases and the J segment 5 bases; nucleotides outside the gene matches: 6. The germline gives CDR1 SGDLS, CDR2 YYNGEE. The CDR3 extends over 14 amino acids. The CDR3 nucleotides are TGTGCCAGCAGCTCTGCCGGGACAGGGTATGGCTACACCTTC. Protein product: CASSSAGTGYGYTF.

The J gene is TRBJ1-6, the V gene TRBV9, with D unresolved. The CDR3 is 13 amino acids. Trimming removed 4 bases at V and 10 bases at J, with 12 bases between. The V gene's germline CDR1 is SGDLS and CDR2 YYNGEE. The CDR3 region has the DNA TGTGCCAGCAGCTCCCGGGGAGAATCACCCCTCCACTTT. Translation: CASSSRGESPLHF.

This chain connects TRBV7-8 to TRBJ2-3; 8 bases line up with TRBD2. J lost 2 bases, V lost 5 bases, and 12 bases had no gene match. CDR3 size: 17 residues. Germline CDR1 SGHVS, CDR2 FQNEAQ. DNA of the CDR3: TGTGCCAGCAGCATGCGGGGCGGTAGCGGGAACACAGATACGCAGTATTTT. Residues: CASSMRGGSGNTDTQYF.

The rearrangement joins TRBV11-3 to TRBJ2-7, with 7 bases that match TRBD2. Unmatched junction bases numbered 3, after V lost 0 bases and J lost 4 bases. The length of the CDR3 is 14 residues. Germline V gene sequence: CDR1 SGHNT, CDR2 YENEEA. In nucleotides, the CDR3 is TGTGCCAGCAGCTTAGAACCGGGACTATACGAGCAGTACTTC. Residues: CASSLEPGLYEQYF.

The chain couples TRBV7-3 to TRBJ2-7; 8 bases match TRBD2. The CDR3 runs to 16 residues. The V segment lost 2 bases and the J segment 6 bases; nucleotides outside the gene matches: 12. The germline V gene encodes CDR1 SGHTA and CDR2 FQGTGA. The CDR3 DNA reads TGTGCCAGCAGCTTAGTGGCTAGCGGGCAACAAATCGAGCAGTACTTC. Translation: CASSLVASGQQIEQYF.

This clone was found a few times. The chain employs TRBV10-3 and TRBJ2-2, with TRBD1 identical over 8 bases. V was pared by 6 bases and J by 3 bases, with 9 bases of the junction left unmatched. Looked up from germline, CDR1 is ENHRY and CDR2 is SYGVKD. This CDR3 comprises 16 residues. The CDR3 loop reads CAISRQGPSDTGELFF. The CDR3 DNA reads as TGTGCCATCAGCCGACAGGGGCCTTCGGACACCGGGGAGCTGTTTTTT.

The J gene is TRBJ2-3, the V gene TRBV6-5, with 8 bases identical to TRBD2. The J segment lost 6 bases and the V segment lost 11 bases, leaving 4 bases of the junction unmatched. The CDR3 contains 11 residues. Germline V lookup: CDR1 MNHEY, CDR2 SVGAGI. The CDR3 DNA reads TGTGCCGTCCGGGGGGGTGATACGCAGTATTTT. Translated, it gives CAVRGGDTQYF.

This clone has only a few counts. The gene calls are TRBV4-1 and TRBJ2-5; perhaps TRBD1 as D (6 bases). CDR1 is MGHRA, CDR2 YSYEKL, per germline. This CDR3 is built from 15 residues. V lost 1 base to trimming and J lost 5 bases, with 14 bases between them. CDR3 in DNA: TGCGCCAGCAGCCAAGTACAGGGAGTTGGTGAGACCCAGTACTTC. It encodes CASSQVQGVGETQYF.